This TCR beta chain was recorded in a study of blood T cell repertoires in COVID-19. Study at large: Specimens from acute and convalescent COVID-19 originated in the United States, Italy and Spain.

Details on this clone: Other DNA sequences in the sample encode the same CDR3.

Seattle enrolled patients during active infection and tracked them longitudinally. Libraries were prepared by immunoSEQ multiplex PCR; TCRdb keeps only in-frame clonotypes and omits some of them. The profile shows about 150,000 clones, approximately 86% of them singletons. The CDR3 is made up of 15 amino acids. Germline CDR1 SGHTA, CDR2 FQGNSA. With 1 base removed from V and 7 bases from J, the gap between germline ends came to 16 bases. V and J are TRBV7-2 and TRBJ1-2; weak D call: TRBD1 (5 bases). Sample: peripheral blood. The receptor's source is a man aged 55-75 years with COVID-19, enrolled during active disease. The CDR3 nucleotides are TGTGCCAGCAGCTTAGAACCGGGGGTCCCCGGTGGCTACACCTTC. Protein: CASSLEPGVPGGYTF. The variable domain in full, with the rest retrieved from reference TRBV7-2 and TRBJ1-2, is GAGVSQSPSNKVTEKGKDVELRCDPISGHTALYWYRQSLGQGLEFLIYFQGNSAPDKSGLPSDRFSAERTGGSVSTLTIQRTQQEDSAVYLCASSLEPGVPGGYTFGSGTRLTVV.